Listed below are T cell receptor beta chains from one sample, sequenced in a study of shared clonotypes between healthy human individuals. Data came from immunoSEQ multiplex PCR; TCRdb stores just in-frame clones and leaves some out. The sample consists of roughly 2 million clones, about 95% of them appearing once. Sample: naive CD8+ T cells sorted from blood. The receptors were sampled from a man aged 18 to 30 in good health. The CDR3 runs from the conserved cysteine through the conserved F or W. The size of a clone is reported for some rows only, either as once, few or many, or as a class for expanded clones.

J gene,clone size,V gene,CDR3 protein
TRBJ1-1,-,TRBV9,CASSVVSGDTEAFF
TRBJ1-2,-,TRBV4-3,CASSQIVGTDYGYTF
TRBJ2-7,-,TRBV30,CASQGGDSGSNEQYF
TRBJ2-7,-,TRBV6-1,CATRFRYEQYF
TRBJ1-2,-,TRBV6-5,CASSDRGTDGYTF
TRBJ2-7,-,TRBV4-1,CASSPAVSYEQYF
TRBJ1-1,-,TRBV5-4,CASRVGGVEPEAFF
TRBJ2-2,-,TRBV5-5,CASSVLKNTGELFF
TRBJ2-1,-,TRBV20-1,CSIGPSGEQFF
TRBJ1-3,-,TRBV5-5,CASSFPGFGNTIYF
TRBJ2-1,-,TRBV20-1,CSASKGNEQFF
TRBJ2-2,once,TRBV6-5,CASRLSVAGGELFF
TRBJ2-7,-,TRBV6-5,CASSYSGGGSYEQYF
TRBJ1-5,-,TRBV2,CASSDVREYLSNQPQHF